The sequence of this T cell receptor beta chain was determined in a study of T-cell reconstitution after alpha-beta-depleted transplantation in children. This CDR3 contains 13 residues. V trimming: 4 bases; J trimming: 5 bases; junction bases outside the gene matches: 5. Germline V gene lookup returns CDR1 SQVTM and CDR2 ANQGSEA. Unique molecular identifiers were used in preparing the TCRbeta library. A single record per CDR3 protein comes from TCRdb applying MiXCR to the PCR reads. The data show about 500,000 distinct CDR3 sequences, about 31% seen once. The specimen was PBMCs from the stem cell graft donor, collected from the stem cell graft. This chain joins TRBV29-1 and TRBJ1-2, with 9 bases matching TRBD1. This receptor was identified in a human donor who donated a stem cell graft to a child with aplastic anemia. For the CDR3, the DNA is TGCAGCGTTGCGGTGGACAGGGGTTATGGCTACACCTTC. It is translated as CSVAVDRGYGYTF.